This T cell receptor beta chain was obtained from a study of T cells after yellow fever vaccination. Study details: Preparing low-cell-number fractions relied on SMART-Seq v4 Ultra Low Input.

Broader study findings: It was a small share of clonotypes that appeared in both CD4 and CD8 compartments. Most clones from primary vaccination were detected again post-booster (about 96% CD4, around 88% CD8).

This clonotype was recorded at least ten times. The antigen remains undetermined. Germline V gene data show CDR1 as PRHDT and CDR2 as FYEKMQ (reference sequence). The CDR3 is 16 amino acids. Trimming took 4 bases from V and 8 from J, leaving 21 bases between them. A 5'RACE template-switching step, the method used to make TCR cDNA, added a universal primer site and UMIs. TCRdb fed the 5' RACE reads into MiXCR, producing one record per CDR3 protein. The sample has a few hundred thousand distinct CDR3 sequences; roughly 19% are singletons. The sequence was collected from a man younger than 45 who received the YFV17D yellow fever vaccine. The V gene is TRBV13, the J gene TRBJ2-4, with D possibly being TRBD1 (8 bases). The sample consisted of PBMCs, taken 15 days after the yellow fever booster vaccination. The CDR3 loop is CASSSRIQGEGDIQYF. CDR3 DNA: TGTGCCAGCAGCTCCAGAATACAGGGGGAGGGGGACATTCAGTACTTC.